The 11 T cell receptor beta chains presented below share a single source sample, sequenced in a study of T cell repertoires in cytomegalovirus infection. A single record per CDR3 protein comes from TCRdb applying MiXCR to the reads. This sample carries under 300,000 distinct CDR3 sequences, less than 25% of them seen once, and the ten largest clones take about 21%. Their antigens are not known. The specimen was cultured PBMCs, collected from culture after CMV antigen stimulation. The receptors were gathered from a human donor in good health (CMV status not recorded). Some clones in this sample may be carry-over from other donors' samples.

The chain combines TRBV7-2 with TRBJ2-3; 8 positions agree with TRBD2. The length of the CDR3 is 17 residues. Germline assignment: CDR1 SGHTA and CDR2 FQGNSA. After removal of 2 bases from V and 4 bases from J, the junction contained 11 bases not matched to a gene. CDR3 bases: TGTGCCAGCAGCTTAAGTTTTCGACTAGCGAGGGCAGATACGCAGTATTTT. Translation gives CASSLSFRLARADTQYF.

There are many counts of this clonotype. The chain couples TRBV7-2 to TRBJ2-7, with TRBD2 matching 11 bases. With 6 bases clipped from V and 3 bases from J, the junction kept 7 bases outside the gene matches. Germline loops: CDR1 SGHTA, CDR2 FQGNSA. There are 15 residues in the CDR3. The chain's CDR3 is CASSSPGLAVYEQYF. Here the CDR3 DNA reads TGTGCCAGCAGTTCTCCGGGACTAGCGGTCTACGAGCAGTACTTC.

The rearrangement uses TRBV7-6 and TRBJ2-1, with no clear D. CDR3 length: 16 amino acids. V was trimmed by 3 bases and J by 5 bases, leaving 17 bases between them. CDR1 is SGHVS, CDR2 FNYEAQ, per germline. CDR3 loop: CASSFGSKYPDNEQFF. The CDR3 DNA is TGTGCCAGCAGCTTCGGATCTAAGTACCCCGACAATGAGCAGTTCTTC.

This clonotype was recorded at least ten times. This chain connects TRBV7-2 to TRBJ1-2; 7 nucleotides match TRBD1. The junction had 5 bases not matched to a gene; V was cut back by 1 base and J by 6 bases. Germline values: CDR1 SGHTA, CDR2 FQGNSA. The CDR3 extends over 14 amino acids. The CDR3 protein is CASSLGRGLDGYTF. The CDR3 coding sequence is TGTGCCAGCAGCTTAGGGAGGGGGCTCGATGGCTACACCTTC.

This clonotype was seen more than once but under ten times. The chain couples TRBV7-2 to TRBJ1-1; D remains ambiguous. CDR1 is SGHTA, CDR2 FQGNSA, per germline. The CDR3 is 16 residues long. Trimming stripped 1 base from V and 0 bases from J, with 12 bases between. CDR3 bases: TGTGCCAGCAGCTTAGTCCCGGTGATGATGAACACTGAAGCTTTCTTT. Translated, it gives CASSLVPVMMNTEAFF.

This clonotype was picked up many times. The chain uses TRBV12-3 or TRBV12-4 and TRBJ1-5, with D perhaps matching TRBD1 (5 bases). V lost 6 bases, J lost 2 bases, and 8 bases lay in between. CDR3 length equals 13 residues. CDR3 DNA sequence: TGTGCCAGCAGGGACACCGGCAATCAGCCCCAGCATTTT. This encodes CASRDTGNQPQHF.

The J gene is TRBJ2-1, the V gene TRBV5-4, with 14 bases that match TRBD2. Germline lookup yields CDR1 SGHNT and CDR2 YYREEE (reference sequence). This CDR3 contains 17 residues. With V trimmed by 4 bases and J by 2 bases, 5 bases remained unmatched. As DNA, the CDR3 is TGTGCCAGCAGCAGGACTAGCGGGAGGCCCACCTACAATGAGCAGTTCTTC. This encodes CASSRTSGRPTYNEQFF.

The J gene is TRBJ2-1, the V gene TRBV5-1; the D gene is possibly TRBD2 (5 bases). The CDR3 consists of 14 residues. Trimming pared 2 bases from V and 6 bases from J, leaving 12 bases between. Germline V gives CDR1 SGHRS, CDR2 YFSETQ. The DNA of the CDR3 is TGCGCCAGCAGCTTTGGGAGTCGCGGCAATGAGCAGTTCTTC. Its translation is CASSFGSRGNEQFF.

The chain is built from TRBV19 and TRBJ1-4; 7 bases agree with TRBD1. V lost 2 bases to trimming and J lost 6 bases; unmatched junction nucleotides: 3. Germline CDR1 LNHDA, CDR2 SQIVND (reference sequence). This CDR3 is 14 amino acids long. The CDR3 region is CASSISRGDEKLFF. As DNA, the CDR3 is TGTGCCAGTAGTATATCCAGGGGGGATGAAAAACTGTTTTTT.

The chain joins TRBV24-1 to TRBJ2-2; D unclear. CDR3 size: 13 residues. The V gene lost 4 bases and the J gene lost 7 bases, with 9 bases spanning the gap. CDR1 is KGHDR and CDR2 is SFDVKD in the germline V gene. The CDR3 sequence is CATSEAVVGELFF. The CDR3 coding sequence is TGTGCCACCAGTGAGGCCGTCGTCGGGGAGCTGTTTTTT.

The chain recombines TRBV6-1 with TRBJ2-1; 9 nucleotides line up with TRBD2. V lost 5 bases, J lost 6 bases, and 8 bases stayed unmatched. The CDR3 sequence is 15 residues long. Germline CDR1 reads MNHNS; CDR2 reads SASEGT. Here the CDR3 DNA reads TGTGCCAGCAGTCCAGATCAGACTAGCGGCAATGAGCAGTTCTTC. Residues: CASSPDQTSGNEQFF.